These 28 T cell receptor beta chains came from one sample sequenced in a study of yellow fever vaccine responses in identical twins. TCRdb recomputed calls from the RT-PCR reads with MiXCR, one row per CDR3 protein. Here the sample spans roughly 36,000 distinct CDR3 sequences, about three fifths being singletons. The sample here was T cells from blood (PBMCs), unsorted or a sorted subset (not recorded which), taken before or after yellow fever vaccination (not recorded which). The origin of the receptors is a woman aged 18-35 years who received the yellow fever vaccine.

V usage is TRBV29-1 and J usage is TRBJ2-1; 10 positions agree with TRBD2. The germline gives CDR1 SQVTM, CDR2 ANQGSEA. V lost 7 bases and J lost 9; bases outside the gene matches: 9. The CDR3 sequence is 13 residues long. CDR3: CSASSLAGAEQFF. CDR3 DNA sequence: TGCAGCGCTTCGAGTCTAGCGGGAGCTGAGCAGTTCTTC.

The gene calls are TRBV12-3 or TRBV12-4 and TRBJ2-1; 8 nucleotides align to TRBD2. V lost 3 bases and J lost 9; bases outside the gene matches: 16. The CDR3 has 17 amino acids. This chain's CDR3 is CASSFWASGTRGPEQFF. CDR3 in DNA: TGTGCCAGCAGTTTTTGGGCTAGTGGGACTAGAGGTCCTGAGCAGTTCTTC.

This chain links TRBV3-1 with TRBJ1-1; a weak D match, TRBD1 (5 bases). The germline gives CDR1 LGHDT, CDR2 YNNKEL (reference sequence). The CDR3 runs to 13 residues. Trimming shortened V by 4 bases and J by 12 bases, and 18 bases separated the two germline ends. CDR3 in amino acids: CASSPDQGGETFF. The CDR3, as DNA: TGTGCCAGCAGCCCGGACCAGGGAGGCGAAACTTTCTTT.

The CDR3 protein is CATSRDSLDTQYF. The CDR3 DNA follows: TGTGCCACCAGCAGAGATTCCCTCGATACGCAGTATTTT. The chain combines TRBV15 with TRBJ2-3, with D hard to call. Trimming pared 0 bases from V and 6 bases from J, leaving 7 bases between. This CDR3 has 13 amino acids. Germline V gene lookup returns CDR1 LNHNV and CDR2 YYDKDF (reference sequence).

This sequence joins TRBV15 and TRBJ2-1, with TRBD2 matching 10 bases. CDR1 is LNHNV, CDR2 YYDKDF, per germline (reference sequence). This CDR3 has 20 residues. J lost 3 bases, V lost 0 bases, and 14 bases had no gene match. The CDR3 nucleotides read TGTGCCACCAGCAGAGAGAGAACCTCCCCTAGCGGGGGCTTCTACAATGAGCAGTTCTTC. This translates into CATSRERTSPSGGFYNEQFF.

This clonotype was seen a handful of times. The CDR3 spells CASTQNGANTEAFF. The CDR3 DNA is TGCGCCAGCACCCAAAACGGGGCGAACACTGAAGCTTTCTTT. The V call is TRBV5-1, the J call TRBJ1-1; D is possibly TRBD1 (5 bases). Between the trimmed V and J ends, which lost 6 bases and 1 base, there was a span of 13 bases. The CDR3 extends over 14 amino acids. CDR1 is SGHRS, CDR2 YFSETQ, per germline.

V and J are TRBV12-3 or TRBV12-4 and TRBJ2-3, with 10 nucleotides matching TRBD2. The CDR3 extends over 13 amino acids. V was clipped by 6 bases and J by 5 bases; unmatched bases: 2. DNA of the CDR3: TGTGCCAGCAGACTAGCGGGGAAAGATACGCAGTATTTT. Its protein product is CASRLAGKDTQYF.

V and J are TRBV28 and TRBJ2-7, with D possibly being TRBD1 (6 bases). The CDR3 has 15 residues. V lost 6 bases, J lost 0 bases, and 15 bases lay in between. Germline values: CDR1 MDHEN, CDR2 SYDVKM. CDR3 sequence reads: CASSLRGISSYEQYV. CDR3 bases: TGTGCCAGCAGCCTCAGGGGAATCAGCTCCTACGAGCAGTACGTC.

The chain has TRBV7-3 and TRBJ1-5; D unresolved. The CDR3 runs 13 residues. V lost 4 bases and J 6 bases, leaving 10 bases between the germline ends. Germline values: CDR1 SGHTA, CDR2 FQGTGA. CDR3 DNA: TGTGCCAGCAGCTCAACCTATGGTCAGCCCCAGCATTTT. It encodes CASSSTYGQPQHF. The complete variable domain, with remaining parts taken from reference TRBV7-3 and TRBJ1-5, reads GAGVSQTPSNKVTEKGKYVELRCDPISGHTALYWYRQSLGQGPEFLIYFQGTGAADDSGLPNDRFFAVRPEGSVSTLKIQRTERGDSAVYLCASSSTYGQPQHFGDGTRLSIL.

CDR3 region: CASSLVQGNTEAFF. The CDR3 nucleotides are TGTGCCAGCAGTTTGGTACAGGGGAACACTGAAGCTTTCTTT. V usage is TRBV12-3 or TRBV12-4 and J usage is TRBJ1-1; D perhaps matches TRBD1 (6 bases). Trimming took 3 bases from V and 1 from J, leaving 9 bases between them. The CDR3 spans 14 residues.

The CDR3 sequence: CASSPRGLAGVGGYEQYF. The CDR3 DNA is TGTGCCAGCTCACCACGGGGACTAGCGGGAGTCGGAGGTTACGAGCAGTACTTC. This chain joins TRBV18 and TRBJ2-7; 14 bases fit TRBD2. In germline, CDR1 is KGHSH, CDR2 LQKENI. Trimming took 1 base from V and 4 from J; bases not matched to a gene: 9. The CDR3 runs 18 residues.

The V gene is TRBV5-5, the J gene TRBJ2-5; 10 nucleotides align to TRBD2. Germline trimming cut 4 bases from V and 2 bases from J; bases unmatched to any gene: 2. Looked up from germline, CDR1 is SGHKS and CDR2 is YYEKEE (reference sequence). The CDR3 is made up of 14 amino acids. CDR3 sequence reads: CASSRTSGQETQYF. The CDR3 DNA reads TGTGCCAGCAGCCGGACTAGCGGTCAAGAGACCCAGTACTTC.

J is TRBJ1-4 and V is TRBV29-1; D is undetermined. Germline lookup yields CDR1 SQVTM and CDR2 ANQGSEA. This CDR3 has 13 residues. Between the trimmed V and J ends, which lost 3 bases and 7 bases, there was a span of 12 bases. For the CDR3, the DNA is TGCAGCGTTGAGGCCGATTATGGTGAAAAACTGTTTTTT. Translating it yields CSVEADYGEKLFF.

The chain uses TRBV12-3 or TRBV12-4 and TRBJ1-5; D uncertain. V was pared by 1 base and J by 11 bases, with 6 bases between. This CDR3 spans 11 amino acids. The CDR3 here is CASSLGGAQHF. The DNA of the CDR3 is TGTGCCAGCAGTTTAGGTGGTGCCCAGCATTTT.

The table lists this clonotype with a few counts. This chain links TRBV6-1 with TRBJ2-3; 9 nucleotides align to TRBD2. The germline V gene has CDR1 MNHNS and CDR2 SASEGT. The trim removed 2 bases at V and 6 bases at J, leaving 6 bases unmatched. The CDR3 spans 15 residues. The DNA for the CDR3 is TGTGCCAGCAGTGAATTGGGGACTAGCTGGGATACGCAGTATTTT. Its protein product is CASSELGTSWDTQYF.

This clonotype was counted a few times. CDR3 residues: CASSWAGGRNTEAFF. The CDR3 coding sequence is TGCGCCAGCAGCTGGGCAGGGGGCCGGAACACTGAAGCTTTCTTT. The chain is built from TRBV5-1 and TRBJ1-1; 8 bases fit TRBD1. The CDR3 runs 15 residues. Germline lookup yields CDR1 SGHRS and CDR2 YFSETQ. The V and J ends lost 3 bases and 1 base, in that order; junction bases with no gene match: 5.

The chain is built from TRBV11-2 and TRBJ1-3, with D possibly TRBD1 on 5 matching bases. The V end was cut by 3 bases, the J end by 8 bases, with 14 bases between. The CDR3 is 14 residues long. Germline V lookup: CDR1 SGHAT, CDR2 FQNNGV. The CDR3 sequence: CASSFEGPVDTIYF. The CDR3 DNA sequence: TGTGCCAGCAGCTTCGAGGGACCAGTAGACACCATATATTTT.

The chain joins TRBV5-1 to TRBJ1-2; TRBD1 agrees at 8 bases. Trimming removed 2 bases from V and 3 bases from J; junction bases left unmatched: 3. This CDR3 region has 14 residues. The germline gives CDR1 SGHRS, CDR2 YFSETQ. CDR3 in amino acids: CASSFVDRDYGYTF. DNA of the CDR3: TGCGCCAGCAGCTTCGTGGACAGGGACTATGGCTACACCTTC.

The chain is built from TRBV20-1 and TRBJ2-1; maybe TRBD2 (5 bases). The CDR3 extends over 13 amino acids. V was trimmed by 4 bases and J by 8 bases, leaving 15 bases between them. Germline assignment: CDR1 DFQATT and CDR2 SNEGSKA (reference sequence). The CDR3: CSATSRREDEQFF. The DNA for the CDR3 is TGCAGTGCTACTAGCCGCCGTGAGGATGAGCAGTTCTTC.

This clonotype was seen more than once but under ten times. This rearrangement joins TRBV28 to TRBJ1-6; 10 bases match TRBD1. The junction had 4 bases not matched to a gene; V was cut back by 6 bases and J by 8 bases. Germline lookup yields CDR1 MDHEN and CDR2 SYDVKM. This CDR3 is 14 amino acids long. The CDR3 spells CASRPDRGHSPLHF. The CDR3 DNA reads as TGTGCCAGCAGGCCAGACAGGGGGCATTCACCCCTCCACTTT. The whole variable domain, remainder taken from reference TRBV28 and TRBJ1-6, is DVKVTQSSRYLVKRTGEKVFLECVQDMDHENMFWYRQDPGLGLRLIYFSYDVKMKEKGDIPEGYSVSREKKERFSLILESASTNQTSMYLCASRPDRGHSPLHFGNGTRLTVT.

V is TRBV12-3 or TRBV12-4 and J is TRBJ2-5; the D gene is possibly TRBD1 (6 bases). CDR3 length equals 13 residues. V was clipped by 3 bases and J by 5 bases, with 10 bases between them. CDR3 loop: CASSLQGQETQYF. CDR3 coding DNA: TGTGCCAGCAGTTTGCAGGGGCAGGAGACCCAGTACTTC.

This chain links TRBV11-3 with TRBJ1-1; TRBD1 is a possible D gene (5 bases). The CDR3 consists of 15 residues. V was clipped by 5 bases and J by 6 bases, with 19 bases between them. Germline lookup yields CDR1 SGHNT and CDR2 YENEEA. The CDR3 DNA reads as TGTGCCAGCAGCCAAACCGGGGTTAGGGGCGCTGAAGCTTTCTTT. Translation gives CASSQTGVRGAEAFF.

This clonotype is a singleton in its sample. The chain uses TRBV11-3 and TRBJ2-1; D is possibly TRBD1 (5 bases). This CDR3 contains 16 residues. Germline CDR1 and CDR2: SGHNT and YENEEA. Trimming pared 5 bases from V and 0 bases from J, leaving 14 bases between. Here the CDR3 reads CASSTRQSYSYNEQFF. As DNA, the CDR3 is TGTGCCAGCAGCACCCGACAGAGCTACTCCTACAATGAGCAGTTCTTC.

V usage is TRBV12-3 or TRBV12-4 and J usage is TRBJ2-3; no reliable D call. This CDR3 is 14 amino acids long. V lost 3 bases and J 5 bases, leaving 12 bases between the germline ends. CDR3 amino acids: CASSFGGVRDTQYF. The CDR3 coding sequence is TGTGCCAGCAGTTTTGGTGGGGTGCGAGATACGCAGTATTTT.

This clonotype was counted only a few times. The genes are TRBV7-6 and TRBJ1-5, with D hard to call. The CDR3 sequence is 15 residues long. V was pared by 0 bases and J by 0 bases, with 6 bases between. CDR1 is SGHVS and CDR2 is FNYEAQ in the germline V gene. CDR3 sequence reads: CASSLAGNSNQPQHF. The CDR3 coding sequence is TGTGCCAGCAGCTTAGCAGGGAATAGCAATCAGCCCCAGCATTTT.

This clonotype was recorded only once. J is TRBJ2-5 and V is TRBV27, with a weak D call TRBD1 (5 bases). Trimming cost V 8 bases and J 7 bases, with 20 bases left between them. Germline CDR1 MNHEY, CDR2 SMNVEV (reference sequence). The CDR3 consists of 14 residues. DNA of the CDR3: TGTGCCAGCTCACCCCTGGGCAAAAGGGGGACCCAGTACTTC. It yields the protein CASSPLGKRGTQYF.

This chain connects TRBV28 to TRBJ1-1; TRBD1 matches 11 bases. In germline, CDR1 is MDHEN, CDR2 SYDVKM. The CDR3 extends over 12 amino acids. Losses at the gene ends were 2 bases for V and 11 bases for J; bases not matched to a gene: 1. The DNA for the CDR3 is TGTGCCAGCAGTTTAGGGACAGGGGGGGCTTTCTTT. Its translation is CASSLGTGGAFF.

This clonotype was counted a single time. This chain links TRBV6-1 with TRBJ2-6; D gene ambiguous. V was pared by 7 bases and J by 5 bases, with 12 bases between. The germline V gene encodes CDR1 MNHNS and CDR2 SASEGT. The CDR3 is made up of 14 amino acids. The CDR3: CASTQTVRANVLTF. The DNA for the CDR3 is TGTGCCAGCACCCAAACCGTTCGGGCCAACGTCCTGACTTTC.